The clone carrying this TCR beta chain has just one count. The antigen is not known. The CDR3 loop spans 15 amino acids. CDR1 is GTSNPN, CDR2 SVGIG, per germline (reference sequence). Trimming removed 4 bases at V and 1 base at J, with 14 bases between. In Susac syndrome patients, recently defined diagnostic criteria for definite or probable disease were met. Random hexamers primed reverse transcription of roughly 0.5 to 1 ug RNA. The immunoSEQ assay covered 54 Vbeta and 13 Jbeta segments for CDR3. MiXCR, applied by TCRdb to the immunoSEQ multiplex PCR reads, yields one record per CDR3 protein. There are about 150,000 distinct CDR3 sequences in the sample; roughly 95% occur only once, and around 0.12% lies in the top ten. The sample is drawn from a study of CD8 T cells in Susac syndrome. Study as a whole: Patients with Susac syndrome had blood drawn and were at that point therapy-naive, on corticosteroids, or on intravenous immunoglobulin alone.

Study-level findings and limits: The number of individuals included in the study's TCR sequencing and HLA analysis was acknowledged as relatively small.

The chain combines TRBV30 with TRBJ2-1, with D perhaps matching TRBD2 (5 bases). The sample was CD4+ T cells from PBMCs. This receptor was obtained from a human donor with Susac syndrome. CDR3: CAWIGEGRSYNEQFF. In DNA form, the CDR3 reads TGTGCCTGGATTGGCGAGGGCCGTTCCTACAATGAGCAGTTCTTC.